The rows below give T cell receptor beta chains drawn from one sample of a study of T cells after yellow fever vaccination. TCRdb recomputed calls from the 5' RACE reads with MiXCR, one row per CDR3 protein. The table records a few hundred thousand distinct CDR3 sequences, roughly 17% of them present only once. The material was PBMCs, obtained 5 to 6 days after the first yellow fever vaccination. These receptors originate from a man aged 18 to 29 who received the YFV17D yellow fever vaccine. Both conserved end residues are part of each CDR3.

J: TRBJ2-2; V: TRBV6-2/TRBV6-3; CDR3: CASSHVEDPFNTGELFF
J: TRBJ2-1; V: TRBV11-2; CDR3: CASLIQVGASVVLAEQFF
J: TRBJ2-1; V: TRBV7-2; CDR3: CASRRDRGHEQFF
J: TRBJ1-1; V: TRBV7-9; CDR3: CASSSSGTAEAFF
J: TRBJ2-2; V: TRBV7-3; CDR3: CASSLTPGTDTDTGELFF
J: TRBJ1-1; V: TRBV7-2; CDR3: CASRLMGTEAFF
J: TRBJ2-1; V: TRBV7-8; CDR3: CASSTPRASGAYNEQFF
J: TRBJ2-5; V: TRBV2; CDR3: CASSPGLAGWYQETQYF
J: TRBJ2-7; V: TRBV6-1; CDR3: CASSYSDFTYEQYF
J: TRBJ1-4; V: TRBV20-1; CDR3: CSAREVGKNVGEKLFF
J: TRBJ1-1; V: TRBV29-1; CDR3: CSAEGGAFF
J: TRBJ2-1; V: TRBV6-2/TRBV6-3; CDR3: CASSDRGASYNEQFF
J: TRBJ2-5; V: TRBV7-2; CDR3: CASCRTFLETQYF
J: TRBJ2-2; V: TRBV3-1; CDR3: CASSLSRYRTDLTGELFF
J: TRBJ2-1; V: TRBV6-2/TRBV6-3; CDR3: CASSYPKGVGNEQFF
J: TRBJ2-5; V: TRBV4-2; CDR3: CASSQGVQETQYF
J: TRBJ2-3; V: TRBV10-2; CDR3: CASLETSGGAYTQYF
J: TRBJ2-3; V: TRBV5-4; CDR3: CASSLILGVETDTQYF
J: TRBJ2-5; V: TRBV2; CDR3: CASSEDRETQYF
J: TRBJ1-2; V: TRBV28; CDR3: CASTLRGIDGYTF
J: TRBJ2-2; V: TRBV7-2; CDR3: CASSLHQGRAGELFF
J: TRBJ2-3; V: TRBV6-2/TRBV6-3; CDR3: CASEDFQDTQYF
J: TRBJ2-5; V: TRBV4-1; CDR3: CASSHIGGETQYF
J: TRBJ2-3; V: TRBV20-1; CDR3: CSAPAGGAFLSTDTQYF
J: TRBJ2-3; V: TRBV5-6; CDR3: CASRSTRGTDTQYF
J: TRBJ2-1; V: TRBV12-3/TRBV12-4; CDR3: CASSLRQGYNEQFF
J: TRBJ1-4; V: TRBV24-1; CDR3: CATSARAGEKLFF
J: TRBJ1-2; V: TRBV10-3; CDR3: CAISETSGTGITDYGYTF
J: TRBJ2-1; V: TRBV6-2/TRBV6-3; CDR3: CASRAGPYDNEQFF
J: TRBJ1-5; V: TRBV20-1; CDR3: CSASRGGSSNQPQHF
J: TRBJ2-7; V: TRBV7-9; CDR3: CASSVTSGVGEQYF